The sequence of this T cell receptor (beta chain) was determined in a study of shared clonotypes between healthy human individuals. With respect to this clone: The target antigen is unknown.

Regarding the study as a whole: Rarefaction gave evidence that sorted-subset sequencing remained incomplete despite large depth.

V was trimmed by 0 bases and J by 6 bases, leaving 14 bases between them. The CDR3 length is 15 residues. Germline V gives CDR1 LGHNA, CDR2 YSLEER. Naive-designated CD8 cells lacked CD45RO, were positively enriched for CCR7, and omitted terminally differentiated effector memory CD45RA+ cells. This table comes from immunoSEQ multiplex PCR, and its TCRdb copy is limited to in-frame clones, with some not included. The table records around 1,900,000 clones, around 93% of them present only once. The V call is TRBV4-3, the J call TRBJ1-2; D may be TRBD1 (5 bases). Input material: naive CD8+ T cells from PBMCs. The receptor was isolated from a man aged 18-30 years in good health. Some clones in this sample may be carry-over from other donors' samples. The CDR3 reads CASSQDGAARDGYTF. In DNA, the CDR3 is TGCGCCAGCAGCCAAGACGGGGCCGCCAGGGATGGCTACACCTTC.